The entry below gives a single T cell receptor beta chain sequence along with its context. The target antigen is unknown. Germline CDR1 and CDR2: SGHRS and YFSETQ. V lost 0 bases, J lost 4 bases, and 8 bases lay in between. This CDR3 region has 13 residues. This record comes from a study of cytomegalovirus exposure and HLA in healthy donors. Study results and limitations: Subsequent analysis found a tendency for first-cohort TCR clusters to co-occur within the 90 to 150 validation repertoires. Reports credit the classifier with highly specific, highly sensitive diagnosis of cytomegalovirus status. The study recorded about 160 TCR beta chains that were cytomegalovirus-associated.

While the first cohort had over 650 subjects, the donors belonged to the separate validation cohort of 120 subjects. The repertoire was sequenced with immunoSEQ multiplex PCR; TCRdb's copy has only in-frame clones and lacks some. This sample has under 400,000 clones, with roughly 86% found just once. This TCR came from a man in his thirties or forties in good health and CMV-seronegative. V gene TRBV5-1 combines with J gene TRBJ2-7; D possibly corresponds to TRBD2 (5 bases). Specimen: PBMCs. CDR3 protein: CASSLDGVYEQYF. CDR3 coding DNA: TGCGCCAGCAGCTTGGACGGGGTATACGAGCAGTACTTC.